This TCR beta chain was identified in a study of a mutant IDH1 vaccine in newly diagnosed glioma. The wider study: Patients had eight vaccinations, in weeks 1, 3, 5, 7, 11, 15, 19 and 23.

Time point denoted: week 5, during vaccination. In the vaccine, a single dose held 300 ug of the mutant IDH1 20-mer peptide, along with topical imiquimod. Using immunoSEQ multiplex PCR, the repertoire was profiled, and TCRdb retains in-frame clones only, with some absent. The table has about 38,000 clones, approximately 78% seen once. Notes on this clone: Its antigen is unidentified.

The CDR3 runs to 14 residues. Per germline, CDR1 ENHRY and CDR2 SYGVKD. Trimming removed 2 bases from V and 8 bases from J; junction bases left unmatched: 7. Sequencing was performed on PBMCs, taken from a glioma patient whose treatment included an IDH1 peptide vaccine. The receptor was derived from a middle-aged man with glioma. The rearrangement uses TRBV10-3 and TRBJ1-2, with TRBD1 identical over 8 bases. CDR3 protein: CAISEENGTGGYTF. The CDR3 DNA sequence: TGTGCCATCAGTGAGGAGAATGGGACAGGCGGCTACACCTTC.